This T cell receptor (beta chain) was profiled in a study of cytomegalovirus exposure and HLA in healthy donors. Study-level points and caveats: Investigators reported approximately 150 TCR beta chains as tied to cytomegalovirus.

Trimming at V came to 6 bases and at J to 5 bases, leaving 10 bases not matched to a gene. The CDR3 covers 15 residues. The germline V gene has CDR1 MNHNY and CDR2 SVGAGI (reference sequence). The PCR made use of 60 Vbeta and 13 Jbeta primers. Here immunoSEQ multiplex PCR was the method, and the copy in TCRdb shows in-frame clones only, minus some. The sample includes 100,000 to 150,000 clones, approximately 80% of them seen just once. With regard to this clone: No antigen is known for it.

Sequenced: PBMCs. The sequence derives from a girl aged 2-10 years in good health and CMV-seronegative. V gene TRBV6-6 combines with J gene TRBJ2-3, with 8 nucleotides matching TRBD2. The CDR3 is CASRNLAGVGDTQYF. The CDR3 DNA sequence: TGTGCCAGCAGAAACCTAGCGGGTGTGGGAGATACGCAGTATTTT.